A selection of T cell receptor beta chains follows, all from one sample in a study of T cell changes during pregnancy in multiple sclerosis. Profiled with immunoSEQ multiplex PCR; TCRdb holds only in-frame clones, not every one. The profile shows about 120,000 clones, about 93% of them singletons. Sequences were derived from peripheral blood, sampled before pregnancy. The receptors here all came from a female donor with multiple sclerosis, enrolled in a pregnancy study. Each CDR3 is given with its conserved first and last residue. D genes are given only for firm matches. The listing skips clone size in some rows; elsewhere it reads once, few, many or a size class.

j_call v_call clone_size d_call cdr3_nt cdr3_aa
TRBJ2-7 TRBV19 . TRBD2 TGTGCCAGTAGTATAGCGGGGGGGCACGAGCAGTACTTC CASSIAGGHEQYF
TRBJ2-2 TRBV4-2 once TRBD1 TGTGCCAGCAGCCAAGAGGACAGGGAAATTCAAACCGGGGAGCTGTTTTTT CASSQEDREIQTGELFF
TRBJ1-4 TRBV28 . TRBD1 TGTGCCAGCAGTCCCTCCGGACAGGGCGATGAAAAACTGTTTTTT CASSPSGQGDEKLFF
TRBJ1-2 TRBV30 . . TGTGCCTGGAGCGGTGCAGGGGCGCATCATGGCTACACCTTC CAWSGAGAHHGYTF
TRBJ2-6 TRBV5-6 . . TGTGCCAGCAGCTTCCCCTTCAGCTCTGGGGCCAACGTCCTGACTTTC CASSFPFSSGANVLTF
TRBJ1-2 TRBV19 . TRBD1 TGTGCCAGTAGGGGGGCAGGGGGCCCGGTCGGCGGCTACACCTTC CASRGAGGPVGGYTF
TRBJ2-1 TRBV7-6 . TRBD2 TGTGCCAGCAGCTTAGTGAGCGGGAGCTCCTACAATGAGCAGTTCTTC CASSLVSGSSYNEQFF
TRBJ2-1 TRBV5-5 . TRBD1 TGTGCCAGCAGCCGAGACAGGGTGAAGGGCAATGAGCAGTTCTTC CASSRDRVKGNEQFF
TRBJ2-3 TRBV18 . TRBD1 TGTGCCAGCTCACGAGGACAGGGGACCACAGATACGCAGTATTTT CASSRGQGTTDTQYF
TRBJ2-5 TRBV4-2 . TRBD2 TGTGCCAGCAGCCATCAACCAATTCTAGCGGGGGCTATGGGAGAGACCCAGTACTTC CASSHQPILAGAMGETQYF
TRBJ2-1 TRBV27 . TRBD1 TGTGCCAGCCGGGGACAGGGCACCTACAATGAGCAGTTCTTC CASRGQGTYNEQFF
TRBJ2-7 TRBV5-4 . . TGTGCCAGCAGCTTGGAAGGGGTTTACGAGCAGTACTTC CASSLEGVYEQYF
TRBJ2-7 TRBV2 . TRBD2 TGTGCCAGCAGTGAACTAGCGGCACTCTACGAGCAGTACTTC CASSELAALYEQYF
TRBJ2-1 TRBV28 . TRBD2 TGTGCCAGCAGCCGCGGGAGGTTCAATGAGCAGTTCTTC CASSRGRFNEQFF
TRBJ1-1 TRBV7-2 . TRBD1 TGTGCCAGCAGCTTAGCGACAGGGTCGGGCACTGAAGCTTTCTTT CASSLATGSGTEAFF
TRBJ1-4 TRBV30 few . TGTGCCTGGAGTGTACGAGGGAATGAAAAACTGTTTTTT CAWSVRGNEKLFF
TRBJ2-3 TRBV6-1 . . TGTGCCAGCAGTGAAGACAGGGCTGGAACGCTAACAGATACGCAGTATTTT CASSEDRAGTLTDTQYF
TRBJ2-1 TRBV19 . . TGTGCCAGTAGATTTGGACGAGGGCCCTACAATGAGCAGTTCTTC CASRFGRGPYNEQFF
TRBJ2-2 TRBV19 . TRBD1 TGTGCCAGTATGTTACAGGGGGCAGGCACCGGGGAGCTGTTTTTT CASMLQGAGTGELFF
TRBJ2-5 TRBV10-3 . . TGTGCCATCTCTGGTGGCGCGGTCCTGCAAGAGACCCAGTACTTC CAISGGAVLQETQYF
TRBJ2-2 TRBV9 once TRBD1 TGTGCCAGCAGCGTAGGACCAGGGGGCACCGGGGAGCTGTTTTTT CASSVGPGGTGELFF
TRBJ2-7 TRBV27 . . TGTGCCAGCACCCCGGGAGAGGGCTACGAGCAGTACTTC CASTPGEGYEQYF
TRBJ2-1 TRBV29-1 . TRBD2 TGCAGCGTTTTGCCTAGCGGGAAGGGTGAGCAGTTCTTC CSVLPSGKGEQFF
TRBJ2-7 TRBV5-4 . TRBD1 TGTGCCAGCAGCTTCCTCGGGACAGACGAGCAGTACTTC CASSFLGTDEQYF
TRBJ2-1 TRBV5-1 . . TGCGCCAGCAGCTTGGTAGGTGGGCGCCCCTACAATGAGCAGTTCTTC CASSLVGGRPYNEQFF
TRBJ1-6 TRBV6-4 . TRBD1 TGTGCCAGCAGCCTACAGGGGGTGGGTAATTCACCCCTCCACTTT CASSLQGVGNSPLHF
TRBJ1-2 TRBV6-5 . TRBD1 TGTGCCAGCAGACGCAGGACAGGGGCAAACTATGGCTACACCTTC CASRRRTGANYGYTF
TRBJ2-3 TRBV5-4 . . TGTGCCAGCAGCTTGCGTAGCACAGATACGCAGTATTTT CASSLRSTDTQYF
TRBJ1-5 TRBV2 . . TGTGCCAGCAGTGATCACCGGTCCCTCAATCAGCCCCAGCATTTT CASSDHRSLNQPQHF
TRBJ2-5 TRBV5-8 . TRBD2 TGTGCCAGCATGGATCCGGCGGGAGAGACTCAAGAGACCCAGTACTTC CASMDPAGETQETQYF
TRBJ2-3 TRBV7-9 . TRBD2 TGTGCCAGCAGCTTAGTTAGCGGGGGACACACAGATACGCAGTATTTT CASSLVSGGHTDTQYF
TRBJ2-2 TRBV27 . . TGTGCCAGCACCCCCTCCTACGGGACCGGGGAGCTGTTTTTT CASTPSYGTGELFF
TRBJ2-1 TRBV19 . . TGTGCCAGTAGTATAGACGGAGCAAAGAGGAGGGAGCAGTTCTTC CASSIDGAKRREQFF